The next 6 T cell receptor beta chains were all read from a single sample in a study of T cell repertoires in cytomegalovirus infection. TCRdb ran MiXCR on the reads and lists one entry per CDR3 protein. The data hold tens of thousands of distinct CDR3 sequences, with 20% observed a single time. The antigens of these receptors remain unknown. This material consisted of CD8+ T cells from cultured PBMCs, taken from culture after CMV antigen stimulation. The receptors originated from a human donor in good health (CMV status not recorded). Some clones in this sample may be carry-over from other donors' samples.

The gene calls are TRBV7-6 and TRBJ2-6, with D possibly being TRBD2 (6 bases). The ends were cut back, 2 bases at V and 2 bases at J, with 10 bases in the middle. Per the germline V gene, CDR1 is SGHVS and CDR2 is FNYEAQ. This CDR3 is built from 16 residues. CDR3 protein: CASSLLGGAGANVLTF. In DNA, the CDR3 is TGTGCCAGCAGCTTATTAGGCGGGGCTGGGGCCAACGTCCTGACTTTC.

This clonotype was seen a few times. The V call is TRBV7-8, the J call TRBJ2-7; TRBD2 agrees at 14 bases. The CDR3 covers 16 residues. The V segment lost 6 bases and the J segment 1 base; nucleotides outside the gene matches: 5. Germline-derived CDR1 and CDR2 are SGHVS and FQNEAQ. The CDR3 loop reads CASSAGTSGGSYEQYF. CDR3 bases: TGTGCCAGCAGTGCCGGGACTAGCGGGGGATCCTACGAGCAGTACTTC. Combining the CDR3 with reference TRBV7-8 and TRBJ2-7 gives the whole variable domain GAGVSQSPRYKVAKRGQDVALRCDPISGHVSLFWYQQALGQGPEFLTYFQNEAQLDKSGLPSDRFFAERPEGSVSTLKIQRTQQEDSAVYLCASSAGTSGGSYEQYFGPGTRLTVT.

This clonotype was seen only a few times. The chain joins TRBV7-2 to TRBJ2-7, with D perhaps matching TRBD2 (5 bases). Germline CDR1 and CDR2: SGHTA and FQGNSA. Trimming stripped 5 bases from V and 0 bases from J, with 14 bases between. The CDR3 runs 15 residues. The DNA of the CDR3 is TGTGCCAGCAGCGACATCCGGGAATACTCCTACGAGCAGTACTTC. Translated, it gives CASSDIREYSYEQYF.

The V call is TRBV5-1, the J call TRBJ2-2; no firm D call. Germline V gene lookup returns CDR1 SGHRS and CDR2 YFSETQ. The ends were cut back, 4 bases at V and 5 bases at J, with 3 bases in the middle. There are 11 residues in the CDR3. The CDR3 bases are TGCGCCAGCAGCCAGACCGGGGAGCTGTTTTTT. Encoded protein: CASSQTGELFF.

The chain's CDR3 is CASSVFDGTEAFF. DNA for the CDR3: TGTGCCAGCAGCGTATTCGATGGAACTGAAGCTTTCTTT. The J gene is TRBJ1-1, the V gene TRBV9, with D uncertain. Germline-derived CDR1 and CDR2 are SGDLS and YYNGEE. Trimming removed 1 base at V and 5 bases at J, with 9 bases between. The CDR3 consists of 13 residues.

This rearrangement joins TRBV4-1 to TRBJ2-2; D is unclear. Germline loops: CDR1 MGHRA, CDR2 YSYEKL. The CDR3 runs 12 residues. V was cut by 6 bases and J by 4 bases, with 6 bases left in between. Written as DNA, the CDR3 is TGCGCCAGCAGTATCCGCACCGGGGAGCTGTTTTTT. Protein product: CASSIRTGELFF.